The 3 T cell receptor beta chains below were found in one sample sequenced in a study of blood T cell repertoires in COVID-19. Repertoires were generated with immunoSEQ multiplex PCR, while TCRdb's copy carries only in-frame clones and drops some. This repertoire shows approximately 330,000 clones, roughly 90% found once; its top ten account for about a tenth. The sample consisted of PBMCs or T cells enriched from blood (not recorded which). Every receptor here comes from a woman in her 30s who had recovered from COVID-19.

This rearrangement joins TRBV27 to TRBJ1-5, with D maybe TRBD1 (5 bases). The length of the CDR3 is 15 residues. V dropped 2 bases and J dropped 5 bases, with 13 bases sitting between them. Germline V gene lookup returns CDR1 MNHEY and CDR2 SMNVEV (reference sequence). The CDR3 protein is CASSLEPAGDQPQHF. CDR3 in DNA: TGTGCCAGCAGTTTAGAACCGGCGGGGGATCAGCCCCAGCATTTT.

Turning to this clone: The identical CDR3 is also encoded by other nucleotide sequences in the sample. The J gene is TRBJ1-5, the V gene TRBV3-1 (or the pseudogene TRBV3-2); D remains unclear. The CDR3 extends over 15 amino acids. Looked up from germline, CDR1 is LGHDT and CDR2 is YNNKEL (reference sequence). Trimming removed 1 base at V and 1 base at J, with 8 bases between. The CDR3 region has the DNA TGTGCCAGCAGCCAAGTCGGCGGGAGCAATCAGCCCCAGCATTTT. This codes for CASSQVGGSNQPQHF.

The chain joins TRBV7-2 to TRBJ2-3, with D possibly TRBD2 on 7 matching bases. Germline V gives CDR1 SGHTA, CDR2 FQGNSA. V lost 5 bases to trimming and J lost 7 bases, with 22 bases between them. This CDR3 has 16 residues. For the CDR3, the DNA is TGTGCCAGCAGCCCCCGAGGGGGGGCGGGCGCAAATACGCAGTATTTT. Protein: CASSPRGGAGANTQYF.